Sequencing of this TCR beta chain was carried out in a study of identifying expanded T cells in peripheral blood. Study outcomes and limitations: About 1.2 clones differed between technical replicates, versus roughly 17 and 20 over time.

Germline V gene data show CDR1 as MNHEY and CDR2 as SMNVEV (reference sequence). Trimming pared 8 bases from V and 4 bases from J, leaving 20 bases between. This CDR3 comprises 15 residues. Worth noting for this clone: Its target is unknown.

Libraries were prepared by immunoSEQ multiplex PCR; TCRdb keeps only in-frame clonotypes and omits some of them. The top ten hold just over 4.5% of the sample, which has approximately 63,000 clones, over 75% seen once. The V gene is TRBV27, the J gene TRBJ2-5; the D gene is possibly TRBD1 (7 bases). The sample comprised blood. This receptor was taken from a person aged 18-70 years in good health. CDR3 bases: TGTGCCAGCCGTACTTTTCGACAGGGAGGAGAGACCCAGTACTTC. Translation gives CASRTFRQGGETQYF.